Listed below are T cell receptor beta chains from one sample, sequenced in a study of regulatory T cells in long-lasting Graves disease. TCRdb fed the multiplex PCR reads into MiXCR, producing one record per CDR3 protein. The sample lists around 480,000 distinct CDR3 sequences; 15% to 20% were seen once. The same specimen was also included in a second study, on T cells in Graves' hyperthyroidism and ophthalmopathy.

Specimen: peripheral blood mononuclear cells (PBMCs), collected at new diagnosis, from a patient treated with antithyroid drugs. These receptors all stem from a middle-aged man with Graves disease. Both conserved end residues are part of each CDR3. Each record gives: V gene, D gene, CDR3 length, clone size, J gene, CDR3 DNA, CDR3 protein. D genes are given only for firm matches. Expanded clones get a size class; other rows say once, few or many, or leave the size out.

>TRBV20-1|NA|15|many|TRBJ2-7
TGCAGTGCTAGAGATATTTCGGGAGACTCCTACGAGCAGTACTTC
CSARDISGDSYEQYF
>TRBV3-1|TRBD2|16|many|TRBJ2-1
TGTGCCAGCAGCCAAGAACTAGCGGGAAAGTACAATGAGCAGTTCTTC
CASSQELAGKYNEQFF
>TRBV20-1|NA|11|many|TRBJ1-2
TGCAGTGCGGGGGCTAACTATGGCTACACCTTC
CSAGANYGYTF
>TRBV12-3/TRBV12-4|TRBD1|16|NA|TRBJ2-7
TGTGCCAGCAGTGGGTGGGACAGTCTACTCTCCTACGAGCAGTACTTC
CASSGWDSLLSYEQYF
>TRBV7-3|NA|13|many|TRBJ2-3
TGTGCCAGCAGCACAACCGGAAGGGATACGCAGTATTTT
CASSTTGRDTQYF
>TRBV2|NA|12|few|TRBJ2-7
TGTGCCAGCATGGGGGGGCGCGACGAGCAGTACTTC
CASMGGRDEQYF
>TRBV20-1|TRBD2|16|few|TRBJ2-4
TGCAGTACCCGAGTGAGGGCTAGCGGAGGGTGGAACATTCAGTACTTC
CSTRVRASGGWNIQYF
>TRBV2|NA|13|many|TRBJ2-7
TGTGCCAGCAGTGAGGGAGAGGAGGACGAGCAGTACTTC
CASSEGEEDEQYF
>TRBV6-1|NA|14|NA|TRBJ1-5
TGTGCCAGCAGTCCAGGACGGGGGAATCAGCCCCAGCATTTT
CASSPGRGNQPQHF
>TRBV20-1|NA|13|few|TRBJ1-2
TGCAGTGCTAGAGTGGGCGGCAGCTATGGCTACACCTTC
CSARVGGSYGYTF
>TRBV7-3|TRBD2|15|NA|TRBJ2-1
TGTGCCAGCAGCTTTGGGCGGGAGTCCTACAATGAGCAGTTCTTC
CASSFGRESYNEQFF
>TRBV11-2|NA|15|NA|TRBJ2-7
TGTGCCAGCAGCTTAGTGAGCGGGCGTTCCTACGAGCAGTACTTC
CASSLVSGRSYEQYF
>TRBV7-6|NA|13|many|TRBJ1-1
TGTGCCAGCAAGCCTACGGAGGCCACTGAAGCTTTCTTT
CASKPTEATEAFF
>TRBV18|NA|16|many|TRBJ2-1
TGTGCCAGCTCACCCATGGGAGGTCAGGGTAATAATGAGCAGTTCTTC
CASSPMGGQGNNEQFF
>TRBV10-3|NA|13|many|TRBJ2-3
TGTGCCATCAGTGAGGGACTCACAGATACGCAGTATTTT
CAISEGLTDTQYF
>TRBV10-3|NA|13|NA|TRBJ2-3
TGTGCCATCAGCAGACTAGATTCAGATACGCAGTATTTT
CAISRLDSDTQYF
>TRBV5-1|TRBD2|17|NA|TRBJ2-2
TGTGCCAGCAGCCCCGGGACTAGCGGGAGGGATACCGGGGAGCTGTTTTTT
CASSPGTSGRDTGELFF
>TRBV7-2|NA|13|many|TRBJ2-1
TGTGCCAGCAGCTTCCCCACGGGGTATGAGCAGTTCTTC
CASSFPTGYEQFF
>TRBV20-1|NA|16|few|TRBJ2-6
TGCAGTGCTAGGGGCTACACTGGACCTGGGGCCAACGTCCTGACTTTC
CSARGYTGPGANVLTF
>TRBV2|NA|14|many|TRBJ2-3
TGTGCCAGCAGGGTGACTAGTTCGTCAGATACGCAGTATTTT
CASRVTSSSDTQYF
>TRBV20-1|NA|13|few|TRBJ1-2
TGCAGTGCTAGAGTTCCAGGGAAGGGTGGCTACACCTTC
CSARVPGKGGYTF
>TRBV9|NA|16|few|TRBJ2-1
TGTGCCAGCAGCCCACAGACAGAGTTCGGGGTTGGGGAGCAGTTCTTC
CASSPQTEFGVGEQFF
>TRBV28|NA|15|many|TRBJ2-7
TGTGCCAGCAGTTTAGGCGGGACGGCTGACTACGAGCAGTACTTC
CASSLGGTADYEQYF